This T cell receptor (beta chain) was captured by sequencing in a study of blood T cell repertoires in COVID-19. In the study overall: Some COVID-19 samples were acute and others convalescent; all came from the United States, Italy and Spain. The cDNA or gDNA used as material had been derived from T cells, B-cell-depleted T cells, or PBMCs.

Per germline, CDR1 MNHEY and CDR2 SMNVEV (reference sequence). The CDR3 sequence is 17 residues long. V was cut by 6 bases and J by 0 bases, with 19 bases left in between. Authors' processing steps: Cell counts per sample came from amplifying reference gene primers. Generated by immunoSEQ multiplex PCR, the TCRdb table keeps only in-frame clones and is missing some. V, J and clone size reflect that table, while D and trimming were determined from the DNA. Among about 99,000 clones listed, around 82% were seen once. The origin of this receptor is a man aged 60 to 69 with acute or convalescent COVID-19. Sequencing was performed on peripheral blood. The chain links TRBV27 to TRBJ2-3; a possible D gene is TRBD1 (5 bases). CDR3 amino acids: CASSATPDSTSTDTQYF. The CDR3 nucleotides are TGTGCCAGCAGCGCAACCCCCGACAGCACTAGCACAGATACGCAGTATTTT.